This TCR beta chain was recovered during a study of regulatory T cells in long-lasting Graves disease. Study results and caveats: Persistent Graves' patients showed less TCR diversity than newly diagnosed ones.

V was cut by 6 bases and J by 1 base, with 12 bases left in between. Germline V gene sequence: CDR1 MNHNS, CDR2 SASEGT. The CDR3 spans 14 residues. Regarding time point: newly diagnosed GD, antithyroid drugs for less than 3 months. RNA extracted from PBMCs served as the sequencing template. Doctors identified Graves' disease using the American Thyroid Association guidelines. Researchers made TCR beta libraries by using iRepertoire HTBI primers and running Arm-PCR on CDR3 regions. TCRdb re-called the multiplex PCR reads with MiXCR, one entry per CDR3 protein. In the table there are just over 600,000 distinct CDR3 sequences, approximately 15% of which are singletons. This clonotype has a count of ten or more. The antigen remains unidentified. The sample was also linked to a second study, of T cells in Graves' hyperthyroidism and ophthalmopathy. This second report adds: The TCR CDR3 first-round RT-PCR relied on the HTBI primer set.

Material: peripheral blood mononuclear cells (PBMCs), obtained at new diagnosis, from a patient treated with antithyroid drugs. The receptor's source is a young woman with Graves disease. The J gene is TRBJ1-1, the V gene TRBV6-1; D not certain. CDR3 protein: CASRQGNGNTEAFF. As DNA, the CDR3 is TGTGCCAGCAGGCAAGGGAATGGGAACACTGAAGCTTTCTTT.